The rows below give T cell receptor beta chains drawn from one sample of a study of patients and donors after allogeneic stem cell transplantation. TCRdb re-called the RT-PCR reads through MiXCR, storing one row per CDR3 protein. The sample shows hundreds of thousands of distinct CDR3 sequences, 16% of them seen only once. Sequenced sample: blood, either unsorted or a sorted T cell fraction (not recorded which). Every receptor here comes from a human donor who was either an allogeneic HSCT recipient or a stem cell or donor lymphocyte infusion donor (not recorded which). It is not recorded whose cells these are; they may come from a transplant donor. Each CDR3 is given with its conserved first and last residue. D genes are given only for firm matches. Some rows have no size entry. The others give once, few or many, or a class for an expanded clone.

d_call: .
v_call: TRBV29-1
j_call: TRBJ2-2
clone_size: few
cdr3_nt: TGCAGCGTGGGCGTGAGCGGGGAGCTGTTTTTT
cdr3_aa: CSVGVSGELFF

d_call: .
v_call: TRBV11-1
j_call: TRBJ1-2
clone_size: .
cdr3_nt: TGTGCCAGCAGCTTATCGTCAGGGTACGGCTACACCTTC
cdr3_aa: CASSLSSGYGYTF

d_call: TRBD2
v_call: TRBV7-8
j_call: TRBJ2-7
clone_size: .
cdr3_nt: TGTGCCGGCAGCCTCCACGACGGGGGGGACTACGAGCAGTACTTC
cdr3_aa: CAGSLHDGGDYEQYF

d_call: TRBD1
v_call: TRBV24-1
j_call: TRBJ2-3
clone_size: .
cdr3_nt: TGTGCCACCAGTGTTACAGGGGCAGGTGCAGATACGCAGTATTTT
cdr3_aa: CATSVTGAGADTQYF

d_call: TRBD2
v_call: TRBV7-2
j_call: TRBJ2-7
clone_size: few
cdr3_nt: TGTGCCAGCAGTCCCGGGGGGGGCCGGAGTAACGAGCAGTACTTC
cdr3_aa: CASSPGGGRSNEQYF

d_call: TRBD1
v_call: TRBV6-1
j_call: TRBJ1-6
clone_size: few
cdr3_nt: TGTGCCAGCAGCGGGGGACAGGGCTGGAAATCACCCCTCCACTTT
cdr3_aa: CASSGGQGWKSPLHF

d_call: TRBD1
v_call: TRBV7-9
j_call: TRBJ1-2
clone_size: few
cdr3_nt: TGTGCCAGCAGCACCCCTGGGGGACAGGGGGGAGGGAATGGCTACACCTTC
cdr3_aa: CASSTPGGQGGGNGYTF

d_call: .
v_call: TRBV20-1
j_call: TRBJ2-7
clone_size: few
cdr3_nt: TGCAGGCCATTGGGGTACCTGGACGAGCAGTACTTC
cdr3_aa: CRPLGYLDEQYF

d_call: TRBD1
v_call: TRBV12-3/TRBV12-4
j_call: TRBJ1-5
clone_size: few
cdr3_nt: TGTGCCAGCAGTCCAGTTGACAGGGGGCATCAGCCCCAGCATTTT
cdr3_aa: CASSPVDRGHQPQHF

d_call: .
v_call: TRBV10-3
j_call: TRBJ1-1
clone_size: few
cdr3_nt: TGTGCCATCAGTGAGGGCTTTGAAGCTTTCTTT
cdr3_aa: CAISEGFEAFF

d_call: .
v_call: TRBV7-2
j_call: TRBJ2-7
clone_size: .
cdr3_nt: TGTGCCAGCAGCGTTCACCGCGACAGCTACTACGAGCAGTACTTC
cdr3_aa: CASSVHRDSYYEQYF

d_call: .
v_call: TRBV11-2
j_call: TRBJ2-6
clone_size: few
cdr3_nt: TGTGCCAGCAGCTCTTCTTGGGACGCTGGGGCCAACGTCCTGACTTTC
cdr3_aa: CASSSSWDAGANVLTF

d_call: .
v_call: TRBV7-9
j_call: TRBJ1-6
clone_size: few
cdr3_nt: TGTGCCAGCAGCTTTGCCAGGAAAGATTCACCCCTCCACTTT
cdr3_aa: CASSFARKDSPLHF

d_call: .
v_call: TRBV5-4
j_call: TRBJ2-3
clone_size: .
cdr3_nt: TGTGCCAGCAGCCCCCAACCAGCAGATACGCAGTATTTT
cdr3_aa: CASSPQPADTQYF

d_call: TRBD2
v_call: TRBV3-1
j_call: TRBJ2-1
clone_size: few
cdr3_nt: TGTGCCAGTCACGGGGGGGGATCTGGAAATGAGCAGTTCTTC
cdr3_aa: CASHGGGSGNEQFF

d_call: .
v_call: TRBV5-1
j_call: TRBJ1-1
clone_size: .
cdr3_nt: TGCGCCAGCAGCTTCACATTCTTGAACACTGAAGCTTTCTTT
cdr3_aa: CASSFTFLNTEAFF

d_call: .
v_call: TRBV6-2/TRBV6-3
j_call: TRBJ2-7
clone_size: .
cdr3_nt: TGTGCCAGCAGGGCAGGCGGGGCCTCCTACGAGCAGTACTTC
cdr3_aa: CASRAGGASYEQYF

d_call: .
v_call: TRBV20-1
j_call: TRBJ1-6
clone_size: few
cdr3_nt: TGCAGTGCTCCCTTACAGACGGGGCATTCACCCCTCCACTTT
cdr3_aa: CSAPLQTGHSPLHF

d_call: TRBD2
v_call: TRBV6-5
j_call: TRBJ2-3
clone_size: many
cdr3_nt: TGTGCCAGCAGTTCTTTAGCGGGGGGATTAGATACGCAGTATTTT
cdr3_aa: CASSSLAGGLDTQYF

d_call: .
v_call: TRBV18
j_call: TRBJ1-1
clone_size: few
cdr3_nt: TGTGCCAGCTCAACCCTCCCCCACCCGAACACTGAAGCTTTCTTT
cdr3_aa: CASSTLPHPNTEAFF

d_call: .
v_call: TRBV5-4
j_call: TRBJ2-3
clone_size: many
cdr3_nt: TGTGCCAGCGGGGAATCTAGCACAGATACGCAGTATTTT
cdr3_aa: CASGESSTDTQYF

d_call: TRBD2
v_call: TRBV20-1
j_call: TRBJ2-5
clone_size: few
cdr3_nt: TGCAGTGCTAGGGCTAGCGGGGGGGTTGGGACCCAGTACTTC
cdr3_aa: CSARASGGVGTQYF

d_call: .
v_call: TRBV20-1
j_call: TRBJ1-3
clone_size: few
cdr3_nt: TGCAGCCCCCGCACCAACTCTGGAAACACCATATATTTT
cdr3_aa: CSPRTNSGNTIYF

d_call: .
v_call: TRBV20-1
j_call: TRBJ1-4
clone_size: few
cdr3_nt: TGCAGTGCCCGTTCTTACCTGACAGAATTAAATGAAAAACTGTTTTTT
cdr3_aa: CSARSYLTELNEKLFF

d_call: TRBD1
v_call: TRBV5-1
j_call: TRBJ1-1
clone_size: many
cdr3_nt: TGCGCCAGCAGCTCGGGTTTACAGGGGGATGGGGCTGAAGCTTTCTTT
cdr3_aa: CASSSGLQGDGAEAFF

d_call: .
v_call: TRBV27
j_call: TRBJ1-1
clone_size: .
cdr3_nt: TGTGCCAGCAGTTTATCAGGGGTGCGGTACACTGAAGCTTTCTTT
cdr3_aa: CASSLSGVRYTEAFF

d_call: .
v_call: TRBV7-8
j_call: TRBJ1-1
clone_size: .
cdr3_nt: TGTGCCAGCAGCTTACAGGGGCCGGGGGTTGAAGCTTTCTTT
cdr3_aa: CASSLQGPGVEAFF

d_call: TRBD1
v_call: TRBV12-3/TRBV12-4
j_call: TRBJ1-5
clone_size: many
cdr3_nt: TGTGCCAGCAGTCCTACAGGGGGATGGCAGCCCCAGCATTTT
cdr3_aa: CASSPTGGWQPQHF

d_call: .
v_call: TRBV5-1
j_call: TRBJ1-2
clone_size: many
cdr3_nt: TGCGCCAGCAGCTCCGGGGGTGGCTACACCTTC
cdr3_aa: CASSSGGGYTF

d_call: .
v_call: TRBV29-1
j_call: TRBJ1-2
clone_size: many
cdr3_nt: TGCAGCGTTGAGAGTGGCTACACCTTC
cdr3_aa: CSVESGYTF

d_call: .
v_call: TRBV9
j_call: TRBJ1-2
clone_size: few
cdr3_nt: TGTGCCAGCAGCGTAAGGTCAGGGATTAACTATGGCTACACCTTC
cdr3_aa: CASSVRSGINYGYTF

d_call: .
v_call: TRBV6-1
j_call: TRBJ2-7
clone_size: few
cdr3_nt: TGTGCCAGCAGTGAATGGGTCTACTACGAGCAGTACTTC
cdr3_aa: CASSEWVYYEQYF

d_call: TRBD2
v_call: TRBV28
j_call: TRBJ2-7
clone_size: few
cdr3_nt: TGTGCCAGCAGTTCTCCGACTAGCGGGGACTACGAGCAGTACTTC
cdr3_aa: CASSSPTSGDYEQYF

d_call: .
v_call: TRBV5-1
j_call: TRBJ2-7
clone_size: few
cdr3_nt: TGCGCCAGCAGCTTGGGGGCAGGGGCTCTCTACGAGCAGTACTTC
cdr3_aa: CASSLGAGALYEQYF

d_call: .
v_call: TRBV5-1
j_call: TRBJ2-5
clone_size: .
cdr3_nt: TGCGCCAGCAGCGGACCCCAGGGAGGCGAGGAGACCCAGTACTTC
cdr3_aa: CASSGPQGGEETQYF

d_call: .
v_call: TRBV7-9
j_call: TRBJ1-1
clone_size: few
cdr3_nt: TGTGCCAGCAGCTTTACAGGGTTGAACACTGAAGCTTTCTTT
cdr3_aa: CASSFTGLNTEAFF

d_call: .
v_call: TRBV9
j_call: TRBJ2-5
clone_size: .
cdr3_nt: TGTGCCAGCAGCGGCGGGATGAGGGGGCTCGGTGAGACCCAGTACTTC
cdr3_aa: CASSGGMRGLGETQYF

d_call: .
v_call: TRBV7-3
j_call: TRBJ2-1
clone_size: .
cdr3_nt: TGTGCCAGCAGCTTAAATGGGTTCTCCTACAATGAGCAGTTCTTC
cdr3_aa: CASSLNGFSYNEQFF

d_call: TRBD2
v_call: TRBV20-1
j_call: TRBJ2-2
clone_size: .
cdr3_nt: TGCAGTGCTCCCAGCCCTAGAGCGGGGGGGTTGAACACCGGGGAGCTGTTTTTT
cdr3_aa: CSAPSPRAGGLNTGELFF

d_call: .
v_call: TRBV7-9
j_call: TRBJ2-3
clone_size: few
cdr3_nt: TGTGCCAGCAGCAGGGAGACTAGCACAGATACGCAGTATTTT
cdr3_aa: CASSRETSTDTQYF

d_call: TRBD2
v_call: TRBV10-3
j_call: TRBJ2-2
clone_size: few
cdr3_nt: TGTGCCATCAGTGAGTCGACGGGAGGAATCACCGGGGAGCTGTTTTTT
cdr3_aa: CAISESTGGITGELFF

d_call: .
v_call: TRBV24-1
j_call: TRBJ1-5
clone_size: .
cdr3_nt: TGTGCCACCAGTGATTCCGGGGAGCAGCCCCAGCATTTT
cdr3_aa: CATSDSGEQPQHF

d_call: .
v_call: TRBV12-3/TRBV12-4
j_call: TRBJ1-1
clone_size: few
cdr3_nt: TGTGCCAGCAGTTTAAACCGGAGAGTCAACACTGAAGCTTTCTTT
cdr3_aa: CASSLNRRVNTEAFF

d_call: TRBD1
v_call: TRBV3-1
j_call: TRBJ1-2
clone_size: .
cdr3_nt: TGTGCCAGCAGCCAAGCGAAACAGGGGGGAGGTGGCTACACCTTC
cdr3_aa: CASSQAKQGGGGYTF

d_call: .
v_call: TRBV11-2
j_call: TRBJ2-2
clone_size: few
cdr3_nt: TGTGCCAGCAGCTCCTCCCCCGGGCCCCGGGGTGCCGGGGAGCTGTTTTTT
cdr3_aa: CASSSSPGPRGAGELFF

d_call: .
v_call: TRBV20-1
j_call: TRBJ2-7
clone_size: .
cdr3_nt: TGCAGTGCGACCCTAGGAGGTGGCGGGCCCACCTACGAGCAGTACTTC
cdr3_aa: CSATLGGGGPTYEQYF